This TCR beta chain was profiled in a study of cytomegalovirus exposure and HLA in healthy donors. The PCR had 60 Vbeta and 13 Jbeta primers. Some clones are missing from TCRdb's copy, which holds only in-frame ones; the method was immunoSEQ multiplex PCR. The sample lists under 85,000 clones, around 76% occurring once. Findings of the study overall: TCR beta sequences reportedly predicted most subjects' HLA-A and HLA-B alleles accurately. In a later analysis, V- and J-gene trimming of beta chains associated with a DCLRE1C missense variant, replicated independently. Altogether, some 160 TCR beta chains were recorded as cytomegalovirus-associated. According to a later analysis, most TCR beta chains associated with CMV appeared HLA-restricted.

The CDR3 totals 14 residues. Germline V gene sequence: CDR1 MNHEY, CDR2 SMNVEV (reference sequence). V dropped 4 bases and J dropped 5 bases, with 12 bases sitting between them. About this clone: What it binds is not known.

Sequences were obtained from PBMCs. The V gene is TRBV27, the J gene TRBJ2-1, with D tentatively TRBD1 (6 bases). The source is a woman aged 25 to 45 in good health and CMV-seropositive. The CDR3: CASSSRDIHNEQFF. The CDR3 DNA sequence: TGTGCCAGCAGTTCCCGGGACATTCACAATGAGCAGTTCTTC.